This T cell receptor beta chain was captured in a study of blood T cells in healthy people across ages. CDR1 and CDR2 from the germline V gene are LGHDT and YNNKEL (reference sequence). V was pared by 6 bases and J by 7 bases, with 5 bases of the junction left unmatched. The CDR3 sequence is 14 residues long. Combining a sample-barcoded 5' primer with a J-beta primer mix, a second PCR ran for 7 to 11 cycles. From the 5' RACE reads, TCRdb called clonotypes with MiXCR, one entry per CDR3 protein. The sample includes about 1.5 million distinct CDR3 sequences, around 40% of them seen just once. The clonotype was recovered from a woman between 18 and 29 years old in good health. The chain carries TRBV3-1 and TRBJ2-1, with 11 positions matching TRBD2. Sequencing input: blood. CDR3 sequence: CASRPSGGMNEQFF. The CDR3, as DNA: TGTGCCAGCAGACCTAGCGGGGGGATGAATGAGCAGTTCTTC.